This T cell receptor (beta chain) stems from a study of shared clonotypes between healthy human individuals (TCRdb year 2020). Broadly, across the study: The cohort included three men and a couple of women between 18 and 49 years of age. Per donor, three plates each were used for CD4 naive and CD4 memory, two for CD8 naive, and one for CD8 memory. To estimate repertoire size and how much clonotypes are shared between individuals, the study performed deep sequencing of blood TCR repertoires from about 5 healthy adults. Per donor, leukapheresis produced somewhere between about 0.94 and 10 billion PBMCs. Different laboratories and diverse techniques were used to prepare libraries and sequence TCR repertoires, to increase sequencing depth and limit assay-specific biases. Overall study outcomes, separate from this receptor: Based on pairwise subsampling, the degree of clonotype sharing among donors was expected to be affected by sequencing depth. Clonotypes shared by all four sorted-subset donors showed higher generation probabilities than non-shared clonotypes. The genetic and exposure-history diversity represented was limited by the small number of donors. Rarefaction of sorted-subset datasets indicated incomplete sequencing despite the large sequencing depth. About 5% of naive CD4, more than 3% of naive CD8, roughly 2.4% of memory CD4, and about 0.4% of memory CD8 clonotypes were shared across several donors. Only blood was sampled, and tissue TCR repertoires likely differ from those in blood. Estimated clonotype richness was generally larger for naive than for memory subsets.

From the cysteine through the phenylalanine, the CDR3 covers 19 amino acids. Left in the record is the CDR3 DNA by itself, 57 bases read in frame from the first base. Trimming takes 5 bases off V and 1 base off J; junction bases not matched to a gene: 17. According to the germline V gene, CDR1 reads SGHAT and CDR2 reads FQNNGV. The donors were healthy, HIV-negative adults with no recently reported acute infections or vaccinations. Every donor was a Caucasian adult living in Nashville, Tennessee, USA. Magnetic negative selection was used to enrich CD4+ T cells, after which naive cells were positively selected on CD45RA and the negative fraction became the memory subset. Blood was obtained by leukapheresis, after which PBMCs were separated by Ficoll-Histopaque density gradient centrifugation and cryopreserved in liquid nitrogen vapor phase. Analytical flow cytometry was used to check the purity and quantity of each magnetically sorted T cell population. Genomic DNA was isolated from each sorted fraction and quantified by UV absorbance on a Nanodrop 2000c.

Points on this clone: Its antigen is unknown. Per-base qualities were not stored, and no clone one base away is much larger.

Using the deep immunoSEQ assay, TCR CDR3 regions were amplified from genomic DNA by multiplex PCR. Genomic DNA extracted from each cell subset was distributed evenly over all wells of several immunoSEQ 96-well plates, and each plate served as one replicate. Each replicate PCR for sorted subsets received roughly 200 ng genomic DNA, equal to about 30,000 T cell genomes. Purified libraries were measured with a Qubit 3.0 fluorometer, size-checked on a Bioanalyzer 2100, and measured again with the KAPA Library Quantification kit. Each immunoSEQ 96-well plate was sequenced on its own single-read 150-cycle Illumina NextSeq 550 flow cell. From the authors' description of their analysis: The immunoSEQ output contained only junctional sequences without quality scores, so filtering could not match that applied to full-length reads. To assign V/J genes and CDR3, sequences were annotated using PyIR, a Python wrapper for IgBLAST v1.9, with IMGT germline references. Any read was removed if the V/J assignment was weak (E-value above 1e-6), the CDR3 was missing, or the read contained stop codons, out-of-frame junctions, or ambiguous translated residues. A V3J clonotype was defined by an identical inferred V gene, J gene, and CDR3 amino acid sequence. To compute the percentage overlap between repertoires, the number of shared unique clonotypes was divided by the size of the smaller repertoire. Repertoire richness was assessed with RTK rarefaction, the Chao1 estimator, and Recon v2.1 estimates of unobserved clonotypes. Generation probabilities were computed with OLGA for all TCRbeta clonotypes obtained by the gDNA method from a few donors. TCRdb mirrors the immuneACCESS table, restricted to in-frame sequences. Some clones are absent from its copies; in checked studies, under half trace to an unresolved V gene, and the reason for the others is unknown. V and J calls and clone size are as listed in that table; D and trimming were resolved from the DNA. The sample table lists approximately 530,000 clones, 96% of them with a count of one. The top ten clones comprise roughly 0.06% of the sample.

The chain is made from TRBV11-2 and TRBJ1-1, with 9 bases in between that match TRBD1. The sequenced sample was naive CD4+ T cells sorted from blood. Per the publication, the cell subset or site label means: CD45RA+ positively selected. The sequence was collected from a woman aged 25 to 39 in good health. The CDR3 region reads CASSQNKIHRDRENTEAFF. The nucleotide sequence is given as TGTGCCAGCAGCCAGAACAAAATCCACCGGGACAGGGAGAACACTGAAGCTTTCTTT.